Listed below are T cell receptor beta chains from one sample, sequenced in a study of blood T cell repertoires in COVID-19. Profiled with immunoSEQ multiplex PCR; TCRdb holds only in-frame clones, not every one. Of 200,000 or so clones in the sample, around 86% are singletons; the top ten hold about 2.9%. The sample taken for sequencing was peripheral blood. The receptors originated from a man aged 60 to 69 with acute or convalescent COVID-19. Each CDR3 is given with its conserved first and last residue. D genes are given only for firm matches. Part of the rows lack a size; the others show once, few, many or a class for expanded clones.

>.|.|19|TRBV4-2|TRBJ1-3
TGTGCCAGCAGCCAAGATCTCCAGGCCAGGCGGGTGTCTGGAAACACCATATATTTT
CASSQDLQARRVSGNTIYF
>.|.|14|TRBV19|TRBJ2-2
TGTGCCAGTAAGGTGCAGGGCGACACCGGGGAGCTGTTTTTT
CASKVQGDTGELFF
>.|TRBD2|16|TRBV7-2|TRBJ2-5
TGTGCCAGCAGCCCAGGAGGTAGCGGGAAAAAAGAGACCCAGTACTTC
CASSPGGSGKKETQYF
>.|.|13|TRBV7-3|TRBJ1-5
TGTGCCAGCAGCGCCCCGGGAGGGCAGCCCCAGCATTTT
CASSAPGGQPQHF
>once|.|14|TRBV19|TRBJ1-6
TGTGCCAGTAGTATCGTACAGGGAAATTCACCCCTCCACTTT
CASSIVQGNSPLHF
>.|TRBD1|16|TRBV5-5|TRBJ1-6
TGTGCCAGCAGCCTAGGGCCGGACAGGGCCAATTCACCCCTCCACTTT
CASSLGPDRANSPLHF
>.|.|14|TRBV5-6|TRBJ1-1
TGTGCCAGCAGCAACCCCGCGGGCAGCACTGAAGCTTTCTTT
CASSNPAGSTEAFF
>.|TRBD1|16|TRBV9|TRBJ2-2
TGTGCCAGCAGCGGAAAGGGGGCAGCGAACACCGGGGAGCTGTTTTTT
CASSGKGAANTGELFF
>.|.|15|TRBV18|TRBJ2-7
TGTGCCAGCTCACCCCGGCTGGGTAGCGGACACGAGCAGTACTTC
CASSPRLGSGHEQYF
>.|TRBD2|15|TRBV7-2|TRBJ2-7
TGTGCCAGCAGCTTATCGGGGGGTACCTCCTACGAGCAGTACTTC
CASSLSGGTSYEQYF
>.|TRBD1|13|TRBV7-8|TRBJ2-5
TGTGCCAGCAGCGTGGACAGGGAGGAGACCCAGTACTTC
CASSVDREETQYF
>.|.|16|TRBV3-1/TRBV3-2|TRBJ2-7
TGTGCCAGCAGCCAGGAGGGCTACAGGAGCCTCTACGAGCAGTACTTC
CASSQEGYRSLYEQYF
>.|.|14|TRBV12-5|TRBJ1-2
TGTGCTAGTGGTTTTTATGGGCTTAACTATGGCTACACCTTC
CASGFYGLNYGYTF
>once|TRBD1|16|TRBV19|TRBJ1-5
TGTGCCAGTAGTACTAACCAGGGGGTCTCCAATCAGCCCCAGCATTTT
CASSTNQGVSNQPQHF